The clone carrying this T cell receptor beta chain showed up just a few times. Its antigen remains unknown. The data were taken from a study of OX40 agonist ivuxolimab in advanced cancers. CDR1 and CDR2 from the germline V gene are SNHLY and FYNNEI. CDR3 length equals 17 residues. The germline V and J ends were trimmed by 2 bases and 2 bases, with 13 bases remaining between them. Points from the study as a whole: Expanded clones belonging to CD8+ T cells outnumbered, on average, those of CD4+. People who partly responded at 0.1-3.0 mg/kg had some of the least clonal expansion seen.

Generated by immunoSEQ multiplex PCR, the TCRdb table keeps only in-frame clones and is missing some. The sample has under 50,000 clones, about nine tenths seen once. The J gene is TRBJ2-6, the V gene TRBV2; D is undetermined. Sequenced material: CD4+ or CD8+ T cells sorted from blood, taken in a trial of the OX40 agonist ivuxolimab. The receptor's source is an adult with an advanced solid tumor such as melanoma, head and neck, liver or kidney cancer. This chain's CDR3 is CASSEFTPNAGANVLTF. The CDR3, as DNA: TGTGCCAGCAGTGAATTCACACCCAACGCTGGGGCCAACGTCCTGACTTTC.